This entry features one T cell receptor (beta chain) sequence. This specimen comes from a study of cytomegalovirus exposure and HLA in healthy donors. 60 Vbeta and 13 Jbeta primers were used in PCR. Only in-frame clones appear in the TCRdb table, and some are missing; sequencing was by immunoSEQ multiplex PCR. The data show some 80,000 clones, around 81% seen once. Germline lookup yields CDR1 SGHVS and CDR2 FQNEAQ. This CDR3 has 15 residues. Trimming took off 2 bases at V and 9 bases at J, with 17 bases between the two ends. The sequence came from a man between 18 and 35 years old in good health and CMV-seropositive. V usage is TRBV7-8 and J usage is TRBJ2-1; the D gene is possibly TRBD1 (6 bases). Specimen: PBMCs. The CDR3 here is CASSLSESQGIEQFF. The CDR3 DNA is TGTGCCAGCAGCTTATCAGAATCCCAGGGGATTGAGCAGTTCTTC.